Shown below are 17 T cell receptor beta chains from a single sample sequenced in a study of CD8+ T cells in alopecia areata. Reverse transcribed after extraction, RNA yielded cDNA as the sequencing template. The method was immunoSEQ multiplex PCR; TCRdb's version includes in-frame clones alone and lacks a portion of them. This table holds about 180,000 clones, approximately 52% found once. As to treatment: oral pan-JAK inhibitor, 5-10 mg twice daily. Material: CD4+ T cells sorted from blood, obtained at roughly week 55, from a patient treated with tofacitinib. The receptors stem from a human donor with alopecia areata.

This clone was recorded once. This sequence joins TRBV29-1 and TRBJ1-1; 8 nucleotides match TRBD1. Germline CDR1 reads SQVTM; CDR2 reads ANQGSEA. The CDR3 has 12 amino acids. The trim removed 6 bases at V and 3 bases at J, leaving 3 bases unmatched. The CDR3 DNA is TGCAGCGTAGCACAGGGGGACACTGAAGCTTTCTTT. Amino acid sequence: CSVAQGDTEAFF.

The CDR3 DNA reads TGTGCCAGCAGCTTACAGGCAACTGACACCATATATTTT. This translates into CASSLQATDTIYF. The rearrangement uses TRBV7-2 and TRBJ1-3; D gene ambiguous. Trimming removed 2 bases at V and 8 bases at J, with 10 bases between. Per germline, CDR1 SGHTA and CDR2 FQGNSA. CDR3 size: 13 residues.

This clone turned up a few times. The gene calls are TRBV29-1 and TRBJ1-2; TRBD1 is a possible D gene (6 bases). V gave up 5 bases and J gave up 2 bases, with 15 bases separating them. The CDR3 spans 14 residues. CDR1 and CDR2 (germline): SQVTM, ANQGSEA. CDR3 DNA sequence: TGCAGCGTTCGCCCCCAGGGGAACAACTATGGCTACACCTTC. Amino acids: CSVRPQGNNYGYTF.

J is TRBJ2-7 and V is TRBV7-9; either TRBD1 or TRBD2 may supply D (5 bases each). The CDR3 length is 13 residues. The V end lost 5 bases, the J end lost 4 bases, and 12 bases lay between the germline ends. Germline CDR1 reads SEHNR; CDR2 reads FQNEAQ (reference sequence). This CDR3 reads CASSNAGRYEQYF. The CDR3, as DNA: TGTGCCAGCAGCAACGCAGGGAGATACGAGCAGTACTTC.

The chain carries TRBV5-6 and TRBJ2-3; the match to TRBD1 covers 8 bases. The CDR3 covers 14 residues. The germline V gene has CDR1 SGHDT and CDR2 YYEEEE. The V segment lost 3 bases and the J segment 3 bases; nucleotides outside the gene matches: 3. DNA for the CDR3: TGTGCCAGCAGCTGGGGACAGGAAACAGATACGCAGTATTTT. Amino acid sequence: CASSWGQETDTQYF.

CDR3 nucleotide sequence: TGTGCCAGCATTACTAGCGGGGACGAGCAGTTCTTC. Translation: CASITSGDEQFF. This chain joins TRBV25-1 and TRBJ2-1; 10 bases align to TRBD2. V lost 7 bases and J lost 10; bases outside the gene matches: 4. This CDR3 contains 12 residues. Germline values: CDR1 MGHDK, CDR2 SYGVNS. Drawing the rest from reference TRBV25-1 and TRBJ2-1, the complete variable domain is EADIYQTPRYLVIGTGKKITLECSQTMGHDKMYWYQQDPGMELHLIHYSYGVNSTEKGDLSSESTVSRIRTEHFPLTLESARPSHTSQYLCASITSGDEQFFGPGTRLTVL.

J is TRBJ2-7 and V is TRBV4-1; D remains ambiguous. The ends were cut back, 0 bases at V and 4 bases at J, with 1 base in the middle. This CDR3 comprises 11 residues. The germline V gene has CDR1 MGHRA and CDR2 YSYEKL. The DNA for the CDR3 is TGCGCCAGCAGCCAAGAGTACGAGCAGTACTTC. This sequence encodes CASSQEYEQYF.

This clone turned up a few times. In DNA, the CDR3 is TGTGCCAGCAGTGAGACAGAGATTAATGAAAAACTGTTTTTT. It encodes CASSETEINEKLFF. The chain couples TRBV25-1 to TRBJ1-4; possibly TRBD1 for D (5 bases). CDR3 length: 14 residues. CDR1 and CDR2 from the germline V gene are MGHDK and SYGVNS. With 3 bases removed from V and 4 bases from J, the gap between germline ends came to 9 bases.

The rearrangement uses TRBV29-1 and TRBJ2-5; no reliable D call. The CDR3 covers 12 residues. Trimming removed 3 bases at V and 2 bases at J, with 7 bases between. The germline CDR1 and CDR2 sequences are SQVTM and ANQGSEA. For the CDR3, the DNA is TGCAGCGTTGACCTCGAACAAGAGACCCAGTACTTC. This gives the protein CSVDLEQETQYF.

The V call is TRBV29-1, the J call TRBJ2-5; 7 positions match TRBD1. This CDR3 region has 13 residues. Germline CDR1 reads SQVTM; CDR2 reads ANQGSEA. V shed 6 bases, J shed 5 bases, and the junction held 9 bases outside the gene matches. As DNA, the CDR3 is TGCAGCGTAGCAACAGGGGTCCGGGAGACCCAGTACTTC. As protein: CSVATGVRETQYF. Using reference TRBV29-1 and TRBJ2-5 for the parts outside the CDR3, the full variable domain is SAVISQKPSRDICQRGTSLTIQCQVDSQVTMMFWYRQQPGQSLTLIATANQGSEATYESGFVIDKFPISRPNLTFSTLTVSNMSPEDSSIYLCSVATGVRETQYFGPGTRLLVL.

The rearrangement links TRBV15 to TRBJ2-3, with a weak D call TRBD2 (5 bases). The CDR3 length is 14 residues. Germline lookup yields CDR1 LNHNV and CDR2 YYDKDF (reference sequence). With 1 base removed from V and 1 base from J, the gap between germline ends came to 6 bases. This CDR3 reads CATSRGTGTDTQYF. In DNA form, the CDR3 reads TGTGCCACCAGCAGAGGGACTGGCACAGATACGCAGTATTTT.

V usage is TRBV29-1 and J usage is TRBJ1-1, with a tentative D call TRBD1 (5 bases). The ends were cut back, 5 bases at V and 6 bases at J, with 10 bases in the middle. Germline loops: CDR1 SQVTM, CDR2 ANQGSEA. The CDR3 totals 11 residues. The CDR3 DNA reads as TGCAGCGTTAGTTTGGGGCCTGAAGCTTTCTTT. The encoded protein is CSVSLGPEAFF.

This chain uses TRBV2 with TRBJ2-3; a possible D gene is TRBD1 (5 bases). The CDR3 has 14 amino acids. Germline CDR1 is SNHLY and CDR2 is FYNNEI. V was shortened by 4 bases and J by 3 bases, with 11 bases between the two germline ends. For the CDR3, the DNA is TGTGCCAGCAGTGTTAACAGGAGAACAGATACGCAGTATTTT. As protein: CASSVNRRTDTQYF.

The chain is built from TRBV5-1 and TRBJ2-6; D not certain. Germline V gene lookup returns CDR1 SGHRS and CDR2 YFSETQ. This CDR3 contains 14 residues. Trimming stripped 4 bases from V and 2 bases from J, with 7 bases between. This chain's CDR3 is CASSLGAGANVLTF. DNA for the CDR3: TGCGCCAGCAGCCTTGGGGCTGGGGCCAACGTCCTGACTTTC.

The CDR3 bases are TGTGCCAGTAGTAGGGACAGGGCCTATAGCAATCAGCCCCAGCATTTT. Residues: CASSRDRAYSNQPQHF. The chain employs TRBV19 and TRBJ1-5; 9 nucleotides align to TRBD1. This CDR3 is built from 16 residues. V shed 4 bases, J shed 0 bases, and the junction held 4 bases outside the gene matches. Germline assignment: CDR1 LNHDA and CDR2 SQIVND (reference sequence).

This clone has a single count. The chain couples TRBV27 to TRBJ1-4, with D perhaps matching TRBD1 (6 bases). The CDR3 is 14 amino acids. Trimming left V 6 bases short and J 8 bases short, with 16 bases between. CDR1 is MNHEY, CDR2 SMNVEV, per germline (reference sequence). The CDR3 nucleotides are TGTGCCAGCAGATTACAGGGTGCCCAGGAAAAACTGTTTTTT. Translating gives CASRLQGAQEKLFF.

The CDR3 DNA reads as TGCGCCAGCAGCCAAGAAGGAGCGGGGGGTTCTATCGGTGAGCAGTTCTTC. This codes for CASSQEGAGGSIGEQFF. The V gene is TRBV4-1, the J gene TRBJ2-1; 9 nucleotides align to TRBD2. CDR1 is MGHRA and CDR2 is YSYEKL in the germline V gene. The CDR3 is 17 amino acids. V was pared by 0 bases and J by 9 bases, with 12 bases of the junction left unmatched.